This TCR beta chain was sequenced during a study of immune evolution from preneoplasia to lung adenocarcinoma. V gave up 6 bases and J gave up 6 bases, with 15 bases separating them. Germline V gives CDR1 MNHNY, CDR2 SVGAGI (reference sequence). This CDR3 spans 14 amino acids. Findings and limits, study-wide: Compared with EGFR-mutant or double wild-type lesions, KRAS-mutant nodules were more clonal.

TCRdb keeps only in-frame clones here, not all; method: immunoSEQ multiplex PCR. The table lists 20,000 to 25,000 clones, 60% to 80% of them singletons. A note on this clone: What it binds is unknown.

The receptor's source is a person between 55 and 69 years old with lung adenocarcinoma. The V gene is TRBV6-6, the J gene TRBJ2-1, with no clear D. Sequencing was done on a sample of FFPE invasive lung adenocarcinoma tissue. The CDR3 protein is CASRNDWNSNEQFF. CDR3 in DNA: TGTGCCAGCAGGAATGACTGGAACAGCAATGAGCAGTTCTTC.